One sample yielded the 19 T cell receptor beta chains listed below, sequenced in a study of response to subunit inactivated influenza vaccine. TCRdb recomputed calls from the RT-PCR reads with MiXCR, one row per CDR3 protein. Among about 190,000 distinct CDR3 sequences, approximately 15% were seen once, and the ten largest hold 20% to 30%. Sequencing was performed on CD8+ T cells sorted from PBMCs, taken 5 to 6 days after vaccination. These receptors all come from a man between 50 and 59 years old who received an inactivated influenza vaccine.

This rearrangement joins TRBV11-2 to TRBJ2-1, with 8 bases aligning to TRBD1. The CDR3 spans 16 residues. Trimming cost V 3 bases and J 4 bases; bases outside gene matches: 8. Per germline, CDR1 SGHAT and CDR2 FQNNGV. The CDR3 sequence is CASSFATGGIYNEQFF. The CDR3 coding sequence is TGTGCCAGCAGCTTCGCAACAGGGGGTATTTACAATGAGCAGTTCTTC.

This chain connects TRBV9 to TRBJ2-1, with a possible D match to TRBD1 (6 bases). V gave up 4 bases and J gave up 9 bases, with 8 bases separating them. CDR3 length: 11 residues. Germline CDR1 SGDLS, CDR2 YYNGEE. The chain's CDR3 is CASSPGVEQFF. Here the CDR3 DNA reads TGTGCCAGCAGCCCAGGGGTTGAGCAGTTCTTC.

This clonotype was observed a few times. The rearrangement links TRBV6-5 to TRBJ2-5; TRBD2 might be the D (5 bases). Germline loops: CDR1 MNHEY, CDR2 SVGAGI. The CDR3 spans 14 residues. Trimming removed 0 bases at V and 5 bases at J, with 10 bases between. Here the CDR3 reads CASSYSRGFETQYF. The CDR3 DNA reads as TGTGCCAGCAGTTACTCGCGAGGGTTCGAGACCCAGTACTTC.

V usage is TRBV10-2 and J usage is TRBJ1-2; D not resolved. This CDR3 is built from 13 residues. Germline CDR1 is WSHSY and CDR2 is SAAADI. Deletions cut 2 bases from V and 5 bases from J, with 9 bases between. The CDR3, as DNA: TGCGCCAGCAGTGAGACGGGGTGGTATGGCTACACCTTC. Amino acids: CASSETGWYGYTF.

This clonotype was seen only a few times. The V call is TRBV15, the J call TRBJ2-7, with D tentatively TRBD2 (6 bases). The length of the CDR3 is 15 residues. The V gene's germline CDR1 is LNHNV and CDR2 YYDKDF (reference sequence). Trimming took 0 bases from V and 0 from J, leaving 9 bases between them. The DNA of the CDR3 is TGTGCCACCAGCAGAGATTGGGGAGGCTCCTACGAGCAGTACTTC. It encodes CATSRDWGGSYEQYF.

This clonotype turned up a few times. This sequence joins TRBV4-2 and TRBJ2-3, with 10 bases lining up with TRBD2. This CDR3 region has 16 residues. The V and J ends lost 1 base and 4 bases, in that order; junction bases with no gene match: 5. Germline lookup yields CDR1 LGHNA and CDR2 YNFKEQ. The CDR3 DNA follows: TGTGCCAGCAGCCAAGCGGCTAGCGGGGGTCCAGATACGCAGTATTTT. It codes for CASSQAASGGPDTQYF.

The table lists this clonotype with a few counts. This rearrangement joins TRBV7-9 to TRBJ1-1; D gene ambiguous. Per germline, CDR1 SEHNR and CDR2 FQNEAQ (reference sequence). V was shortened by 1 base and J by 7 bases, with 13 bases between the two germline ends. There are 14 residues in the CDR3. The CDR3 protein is CASSLVGSLGEAFF. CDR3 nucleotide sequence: TGTGCCAGCAGCTTAGTCGGATCGCTAGGTGAAGCTTTCTTT.

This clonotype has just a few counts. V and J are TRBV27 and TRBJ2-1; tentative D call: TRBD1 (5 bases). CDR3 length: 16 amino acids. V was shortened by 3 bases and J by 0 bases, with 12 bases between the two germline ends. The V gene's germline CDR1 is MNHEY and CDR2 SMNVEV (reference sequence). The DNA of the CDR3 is TGTGCCAGCAGTTTTACAGGACCCTTCTCCTACAATGAGCAGTTCTTC. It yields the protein CASSFTGPFSYNEQFF.

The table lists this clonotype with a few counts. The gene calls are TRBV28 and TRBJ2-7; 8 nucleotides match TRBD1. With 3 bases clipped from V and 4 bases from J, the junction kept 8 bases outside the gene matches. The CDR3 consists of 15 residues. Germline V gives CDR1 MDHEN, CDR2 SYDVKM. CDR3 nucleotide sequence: TGTGCCAGCAGTTTTAAACCGGGACAGGCATACGAGCAGTACTTC. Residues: CASSFKPGQAYEQYF.

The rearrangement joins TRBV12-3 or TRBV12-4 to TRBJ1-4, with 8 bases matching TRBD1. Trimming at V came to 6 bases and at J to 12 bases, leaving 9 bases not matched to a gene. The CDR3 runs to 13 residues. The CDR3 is CASRGTAGGELFF. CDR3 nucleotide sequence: TGTGCCAGCAGGGGGACCGCAGGGGGCGAACTGTTTTTT.

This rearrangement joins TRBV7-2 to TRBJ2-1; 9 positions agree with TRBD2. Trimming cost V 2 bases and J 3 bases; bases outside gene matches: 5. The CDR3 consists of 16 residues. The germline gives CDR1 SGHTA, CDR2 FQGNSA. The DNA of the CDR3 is TGTGCCAGCAGCTTACTAGCGGGGATCAACTACAATGAGCAGTTCTTC. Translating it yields CASSLLAGINYNEQFF.

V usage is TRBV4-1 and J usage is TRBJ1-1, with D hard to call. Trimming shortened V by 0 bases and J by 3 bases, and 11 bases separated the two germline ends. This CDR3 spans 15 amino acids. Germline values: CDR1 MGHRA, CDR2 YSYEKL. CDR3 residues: CASSQDWVWDTEAFF. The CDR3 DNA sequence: TGCGCCAGCAGCCAAGACTGGGTTTGGGACACTGAAGCTTTCTTT.

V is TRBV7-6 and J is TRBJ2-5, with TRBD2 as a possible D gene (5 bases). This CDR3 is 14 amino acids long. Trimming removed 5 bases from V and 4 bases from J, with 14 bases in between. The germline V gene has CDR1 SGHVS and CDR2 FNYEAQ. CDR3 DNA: TGTGCCAGCAGCGAGGGATTGAAGGGAGAGACCCAGTACTTC. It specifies CASSEGLKGETQYF.

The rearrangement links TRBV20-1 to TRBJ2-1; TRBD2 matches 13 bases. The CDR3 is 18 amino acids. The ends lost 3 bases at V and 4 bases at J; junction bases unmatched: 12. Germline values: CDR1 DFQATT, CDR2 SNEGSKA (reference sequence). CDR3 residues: CSARAGTSGVINYNEQFF. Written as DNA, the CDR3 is TGCAGTGCTAGGGCAGGGACTAGCGGGGTTATTAATTACAATGAGCAGTTCTTC.

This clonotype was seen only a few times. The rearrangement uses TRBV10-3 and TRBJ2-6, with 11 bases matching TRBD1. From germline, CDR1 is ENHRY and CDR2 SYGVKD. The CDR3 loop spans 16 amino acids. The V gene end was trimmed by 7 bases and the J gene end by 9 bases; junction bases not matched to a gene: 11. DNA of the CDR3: TGTGCCATCATGGAATGGGACAGGGGGTTAGGCAACGTCCTGACTTTC. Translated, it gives CAIMEWDRGLGNVLTF.

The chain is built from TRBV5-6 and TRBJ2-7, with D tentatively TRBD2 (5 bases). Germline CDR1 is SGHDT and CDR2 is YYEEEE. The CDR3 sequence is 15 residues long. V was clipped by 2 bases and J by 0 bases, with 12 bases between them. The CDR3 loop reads CASSFEGRSSYEQYF. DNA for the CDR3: TGTGCCAGCAGCTTTGAGGGCAGGAGCTCCTACGAGCAGTACTTC.

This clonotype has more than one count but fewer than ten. The CDR3, as DNA: TGTGCCACCAGCAGTGTCTCTGGACTAGGGGACACAGATACGCAGTATTTT. Protein: CATSSVSGLGDTDTQYF. V is TRBV15 and J is TRBJ2-3, with TRBD2 matching 7 bases. The trim removed 3 bases at V and 2 bases at J, leaving 11 bases unmatched. In germline, CDR1 is LNHNV, CDR2 YYDKDF (reference sequence). The CDR3 spans 17 residues.

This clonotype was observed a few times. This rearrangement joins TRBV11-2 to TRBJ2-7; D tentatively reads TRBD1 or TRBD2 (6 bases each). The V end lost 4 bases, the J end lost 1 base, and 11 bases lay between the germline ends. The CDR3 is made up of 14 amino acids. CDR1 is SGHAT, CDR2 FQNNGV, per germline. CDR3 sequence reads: CASSSGGTSYEQYF. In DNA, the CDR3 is TGTGCCAGCAGCTCCGGGGGCACTTCCTACGAGCAGTACTTC.

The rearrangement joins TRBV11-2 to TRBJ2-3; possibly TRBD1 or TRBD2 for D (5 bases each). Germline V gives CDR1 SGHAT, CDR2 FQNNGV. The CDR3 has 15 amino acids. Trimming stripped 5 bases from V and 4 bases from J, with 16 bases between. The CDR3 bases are TGTGCCAGCAGCGACTACCTCGGGGCTCCAGATACGCAGTATTTT. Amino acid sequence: CASSDYLGAPDTQYF.